The rows below give T cell receptor beta chains drawn from one sample of a study of blood T cells in healthy people across ages. TCRdb fed the 5' RACE reads into MiXCR, producing one record per CDR3 protein. The repertoire holds hundreds of thousands of distinct CDR3 sequences, with about three fifths as singletons. Sequenced: blood. Source of these receptors: a man younger than 40 in good health. The CDR3 runs from the conserved cysteine through the conserved F or W. D genes are given only for firm matches. Clone size is not always given. Where it is, it says once, few, many or a class for expanded clones.

CASSDLEVGETQYF	TGTGCCAGCAGTGATTTGGAGGTAGGGGAGACCCAGTACTTC	TRBV25-1	.	once	TRBJ2-5
CASTNPTGGGYTF	TGTGCCAGCACCAATCCCACAGGGGGTGGCTACACCTTC	TRBV7-2	TRBD1	.	TRBJ1-2
CSVGVWTSGSWSSYNEQYF	TGCAGCGTTGGAGTTTGGACTAGCGGTTCTTGGAGCTCCTACAATGAGCAGTACTTC	TRBV29-1	TRBD2	.	TRBJ2-7
CSHRGALNTEAFF	TGCAGCCACCGAGGGGCGCTGAACACTGAAGCTTTCTTT	TRBV29-1	.	.	TRBJ1-1
CASRRQGGTDTQYF	TGCGCCAGCAGGAGACAGGGGGGGACAGATACGCAGTATTTT	TRBV5-1	TRBD1	many	TRBJ2-3
CSACDRGDFDEQYF	TGCAGCGCCTGTGACAGGGGTGATTTTGACGAGCAGTACTTC	TRBV29-1	TRBD1	.	TRBJ2-7
CASSDAGTYGYTF	TGTGCCAGCAGTGATGCTGGTACCTATGGCTACACCTTC	TRBV2	.	.	TRBJ1-2
CASSAGQGPEQYF	TGTGCCAGCAGTGCTGGACAGGGACCCGAGCAGTACTTC	TRBV28	TRBD1	.	TRBJ2-7
CASSPTSGRIDEQYF	TGTGCCAGCAGCCCGACTAGCGGGAGGATCGACGAGCAGTACTTC	TRBV7-2	TRBD2	.	TRBJ2-7
CASSPGQGRYEQYF	TGTGCCAGCTCACCGGGACAGGGGCGTTACGAGCAGTACTTC	TRBV18	TRBD1	many	TRBJ2-7
CASRANENTEAFF	TGTGCCAGCAGAGCTAACGAGAACACTGAAGCTTTCTTT	TRBV6-6	.	.	TRBJ1-1
CASSPRTARETQYF	TGTGCCAGCAGCCCTCGGACAGCCCGAGAGACCCAGTACTTC	TRBV7-2	.	.	TRBJ2-5
CASSQESLPQETQYF	TGTGCCAGCAGCCAAGAGTCCCTCCCCCAAGAGACCCAGTACTTC	TRBV4-2	.	.	TRBJ2-5
CASSLRGLAGKGEQFF	TGTGCCAGCAGCCTAAGAGGACTAGCGGGGAAGGGGGAGCAGTTCTTC	TRBV3-1	TRBD2	.	TRBJ2-1
CASSEAGGASYGYTF	TGTGCCAGCAGTGAAGCGGGGGGTGCCTCCTATGGCTACACCTTC	TRBV6-1	.	.	TRBJ1-2
CASRLNTEAFF	TGTGCCAGCAGATTGAACACTGAAGCTTTCTTT	TRBV28	.	many	TRBJ1-1
CASSQQGFPSNEQFF	TGTGCCAGCAGCCAACAGGGGTTTCCTAGCAATGAGCAGTTCTTC	TRBV7-9	TRBD1	.	TRBJ2-1
CSAREPRRNTEAFF	TGCAGTGCTAGAGAGCCTAGGAGGAACACTGAAGCTTTCTTT	TRBV20-1	.	.	TRBJ1-1
CARSLGTSETQYF	TGTGCCCGCAGCTTAGGGACTAGTGAGACCCAGTACTTC	TRBV7-2	TRBD2	.	TRBJ2-5
CASIPAGRVGTGELFF	TGTGCCAGCATTCCGGCCGGCCGGGTAGGGACCGGGGAGCTGTTTTTT	TRBV6-1	.	.	TRBJ2-2
CASSQDLGNNEQFF	TGTGCCAGCAGCCAAGATTTGGGGAACAATGAGCAGTTCTTC	TRBV4-2	.	few	TRBJ2-1
CSARARGWEGELFF	TGCAGTGCTAGAGCCAGAGGATGGGAAGGGGAGCTGTTTTTT	TRBV20-1	.	once	TRBJ2-2
CSASAPGLVEKLFF	TGCAGTGCTAGCGCACCGGGCCTTGTAGAAAAACTGTTTTTT	TRBV20-1	.	few	TRBJ1-4
CSAPDSGIYNEQFF	TGCAGTGCTCCAGACTCCGGGATTTACAATGAGCAGTTCTTC	TRBV20-1	.	.	TRBJ2-1
CASSQAGRDNEQFF	TGTGCCAGCAGCCAAGCGGGGCGGGACAATGAGCAGTTCTTC	TRBV14	.	.	TRBJ2-1
CASSQMQRETDTQYF	TGCGCCAGCAGCCAAATGCAGCGGGAGACAGATACGCAGTATTTT	TRBV4-3	TRBD2	few	TRBJ2-3
CASSSTAGSYEQYF	TGTGCCAGCAGCTCCACCGCAGGCTCCTACGAGCAGTACTTC	TRBV7-9	.	few	TRBJ2-7
CASSLNSWIGSGEQFF	TGTGCCAGCAGCTTAAACAGTTGGATCGGGTCGGGTGAGCAGTTCTTC	TRBV7-8	.	once	TRBJ2-1
CASSEGFLGGTYTQYF	TGTGCCAGCAGTGAGGGTTTTCTAGGAGGGACATATACGCAGTATTTT	TRBV25-1	.	.	TRBJ2-3
CASSFTGSYYGYTF	TGTGCCAGCAGCTTTACAGGGAGTTACTATGGCTACACCTTC	TRBV5-4	.	.	TRBJ1-2
CASSQEVYTYNEQFF	TGCGCCAGCAGCCAAGAAGTCTACACCTACAATGAGCAGTTCTTC	TRBV4-3	.	.	TRBJ2-1
CASSQDPPGLGHYEQYF	TGTGCCAGCAGCCAAGATCCCCCGGGACTAGGCCACTACGAGCAGTACTTC	TRBV4-2	TRBD2	.	TRBJ2-7
CASSFPAGLETQYF	TGTGCCAGCAGTTTCCCGGCAGGTTTGGAGACCCAGTACTTC	TRBV28	.	.	TRBJ2-5
CASSEEGNQPQHF	TGTGCCAGCAGTGAGGAAGGCAATCAGCCCCAGCATTTT	TRBV2	.	few	TRBJ1-5
CASRRQGVASDTQYF	TGTGCCAGCAGGCGACAGGGGGTGGCGTCAGATACGCAGTATTTT	TRBV12-3/TRBV12-4	TRBD1	.	TRBJ2-3
CASSLSGVNYGYTF	TGTGCCAGCAGCTTGTCGGGGGTTAACTATGGCTACACCTTC	TRBV5-6	.	once	TRBJ1-2
CASSLKAFYGYTF	TGTGCCAGCAGCTTGAAAGCCTTCTATGGCTACACCTTC	TRBV5-6	.	.	TRBJ1-2
CASKLSGGAAGELFF	TGTGCCAGCAAACTAAGCGGGGGGGCTGCCGGGGAGCTGTTTTTT	TRBV7-9	TRBD2	.	TRBJ2-2
CASSPAGGLEAFF	TGTGCCAGCAGCCCCGCAGGGGGATTAGAAGCTTTCTTT	TRBV27	TRBD1	.	TRBJ1-1
CASSFGLATDTQYF	TGTGCCAGCAGCTTCGGACTAGCGACAGATACGCAGTATTTT	TRBV7-3	TRBD2	few	TRBJ2-3
CATSDTTQETQYF	TGTGCCACCAGTGATACGACCCAAGAGACCCAGTACTTC	TRBV24-1	.	.	TRBJ2-5
CASSRRTGISYEQYF	TGCGCCAGCAGCCGCCGGACAGGGATCTCCTACGAGCAGTACTTC	TRBV4-1	TRBD1	.	TRBJ2-7
CASSLRVNQPQHF	TGTGCCAGCAGCTTACGGGTAAATCAGCCCCAGCATTTT	TRBV7-2	.	.	TRBJ1-5
CSAGGGDEQYF	TGCAGTGCGGGGGGGGGAGACGAGCAGTACTTC	TRBV20-1	TRBD2	few	TRBJ2-7
CASNWVGTDTQYF	TGTGCCAGCAACTGGGTGGGCACAGATACGCAGTATTTT	TRBV7-2	.	.	TRBJ2-3
CAISEGLAGGSYEQYF	TGTGCCATCAGTGAGGGACTAGCGGGAGGATCCTACGAGCAGTACTTC	TRBV10-3	TRBD2	.	TRBJ2-7
CASSSTTRQAFF	TGTGCCAGCAGCTCGACCACGAGGCAAGCTTTCTTT	TRBV12-3/TRBV12-4	.	few	TRBJ1-1
CASSIISVAQGASTDTQYF	TGTGCCAGCAGCATAATCTCGGTGGCGCAGGGGGCTAGCACAGATACGCAGTATTTT	TRBV7-2	TRBD1	.	TRBJ2-3
CSVSSGDTQYF	TGCAGCGTTTCAAGCGGTGATACGCAGTATTTT	TRBV29-1	.	.	TRBJ2-3
CASSLFLGTGVYNEQFF	TGTGCCAGCAGCTTATTTCTTGGGACGGGGGTCTACAATGAGCAGTTCTTC	TRBV7-6	.	.	TRBJ2-1
CSATDAGANVLTF	TGCAGTGCTACGGATGCCGGGGCCAACGTCCTGACTTTC	TRBV20-1	.	.	TRBJ2-6
CASSLGQAYNTEAFF	TGTGCCAGCAGCTTGGGACAGGCCTATAACACTGAAGCTTTCTTT	TRBV7-2	TRBD1	.	TRBJ1-1
CASSHDRREQYF	TGTGCCAGCAGCCATGACAGGCGCGAGCAGTACTTC	TRBV3-1	.	few	TRBJ2-7
CASSSGTGVDYGYTF	TGTGCCAGCAGCTCCGGGACAGGGGTGGACTATGGCTACACCTTC	TRBV4-2	TRBD1	few	TRBJ1-2
CSACGGAGEQFF	TGCAGCGCCTGCGGGGGGGCAGGTGAGCAGTTCTTC	TRBV29-1	TRBD2	.	TRBJ2-1
CASSGDSGLREKLFF	TGCGCCAGCAGCGGGGACTCGGGACTGCGTGAAAAACTGTTTTTT	TRBV5-1	.	.	TRBJ1-4
CASSFVSGANVLTF	TGTGCCAGCAGCTTTGTCTCTGGAGCCAACGTCCTGACTTTC	TRBV7-8	.	.	TRBJ2-6
CSAKWQNYEQYF	TGCAGTGCTAAGTGGCAGAATTACGAGCAGTACTTC	TRBV20-1	.	few	TRBJ2-7